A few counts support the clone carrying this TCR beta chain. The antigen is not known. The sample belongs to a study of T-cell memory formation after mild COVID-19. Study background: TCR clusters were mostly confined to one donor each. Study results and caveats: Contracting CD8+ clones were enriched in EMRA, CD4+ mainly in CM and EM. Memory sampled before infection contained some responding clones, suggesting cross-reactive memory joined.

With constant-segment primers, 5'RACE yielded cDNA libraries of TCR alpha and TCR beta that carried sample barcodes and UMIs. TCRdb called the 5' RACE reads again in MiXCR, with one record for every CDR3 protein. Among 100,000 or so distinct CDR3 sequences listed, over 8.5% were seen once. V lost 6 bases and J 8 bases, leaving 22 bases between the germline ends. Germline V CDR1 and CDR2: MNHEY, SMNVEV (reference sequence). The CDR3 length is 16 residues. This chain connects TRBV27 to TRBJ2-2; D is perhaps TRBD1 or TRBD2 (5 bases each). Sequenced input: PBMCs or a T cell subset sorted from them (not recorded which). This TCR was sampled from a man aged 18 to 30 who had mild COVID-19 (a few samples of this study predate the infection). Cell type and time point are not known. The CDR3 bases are TGTGCCAGCAGCACTAGGTGGGGCAGGAGGCGTGGGGAGCTGTTTTTT. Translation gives CASSTRWGRRRGELFF.